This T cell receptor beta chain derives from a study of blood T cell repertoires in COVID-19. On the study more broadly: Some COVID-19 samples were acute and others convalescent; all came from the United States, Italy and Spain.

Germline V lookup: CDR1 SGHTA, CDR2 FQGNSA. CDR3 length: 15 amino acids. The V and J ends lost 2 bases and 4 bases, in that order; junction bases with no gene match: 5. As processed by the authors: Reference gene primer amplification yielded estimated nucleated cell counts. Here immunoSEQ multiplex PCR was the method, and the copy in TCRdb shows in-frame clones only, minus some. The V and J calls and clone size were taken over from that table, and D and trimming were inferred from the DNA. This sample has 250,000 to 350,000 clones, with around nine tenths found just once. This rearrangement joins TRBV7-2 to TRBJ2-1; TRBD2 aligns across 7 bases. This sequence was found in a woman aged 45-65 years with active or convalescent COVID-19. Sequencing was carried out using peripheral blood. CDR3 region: CASSLRRESYNEQFF. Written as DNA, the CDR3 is TGTGCCAGCAGCTTAAGGCGGGAGTCATACAATGAGCAGTTCTTC.